This entry concerns a single T cell receptor beta chain. The cohort comprised adults aged 18 to 89 years residing in approximately 25 US areas. The data derive from a study of blood T cell repertoires in COVID-19. For the study at large: The United States, Italy and Spain were the sources of the acute and convalescent COVID-19 samples.

Authors' analysis steps: Reference gene primer amplification yielded estimated nucleated cell counts. Clones were sequenced by immunoSEQ multiplex PCR, and TCRdb holds only the in-frame ones, with some missing. The V and J calls and clone size come from that table; D and trimming were worked out from the DNA. Of 190,000 or so clones listed, around 89% are singletons. This CDR3 is 17 amino acids long. Germline V gene lookup returns CDR1 LGHDT and CDR2 YNNKEL (reference sequence). Trimming cost V 0 bases and J 5 bases, with 16 bases left between them. The rearrangement links TRBV3-1 (or the pseudogene TRBV3-2) to TRBJ2-2; D may be TRBD2 (6 bases). This TCR was sampled from a woman between 18 and 29 years old who had recovered from COVID-19. Specimen: PBMCs or T cells enriched from blood (not recorded which). CDR3 coding DNA: TGTGCCAGCAGCCAAGATCCAGGGAGGAAATCTACCGGGGAGCTGTTTTTT. As protein: CASSQDPGRKSTGELFF.